The 15 T cell receptor beta chains below come from one sample, sequenced in a study of cytomegalovirus exposure and HLA in healthy donors. Assay used: immunoSEQ multiplex PCR; TCRdb lists only in-frame clones, some missing. Of some 90,000 clones listed, about 90% were seen once; the top ten hold approximately 6.3%. Input material: PBMCs. All receptors derive from a man younger than 35 in good health and CMV-seropositive.

J is TRBJ2-6 and V is TRBV28, with 8 bases identical to TRBD1. V lost 4 bases and J lost 3; bases outside the gene matches: 2. The CDR3 covers 15 residues. Per germline, CDR1 MDHEN and CDR2 SYDVKM. The chain's CDR3 is CASSSTGDGANVLTF. CDR3 DNA: TGTGCCAGCAGTTCGACAGGGGATGGGGCCAACGTCCTGACTTTC. The complete variable domain, with remaining parts taken from reference TRBV28 and TRBJ2-6, reads DVKVTQSSRYLVKRTGEKVFLECVQDMDHENMFWYRQDPGLGLRLIYFSYDVKMKEKGDIPEGYSVSREKKERFSLILESASTNQTSMYLCASSSTGDGANVLTFGAGSRLTVL.

V and J are TRBV7-7 and TRBJ2-5, with D possibly matching TRBD1 (6 bases). Germline V gene sequence: CDR1 SSHAT, CDR2 FNYEAQ (reference sequence). The CDR3 runs 17 residues. V was trimmed by 2 bases and J by 0 bases, leaving 16 bases between them. CDR3 region: CASSLIKNQGNQETQYF. The CDR3, as DNA: TGTGCCAGCAGCTTAATCAAGAACCAGGGGAACCAAGAGACCCAGTACTTC.

J is TRBJ2-5 and V is TRBV28, with TRBD1 identical over 10 bases. With 6 bases clipped from V and 4 bases from J, the junction kept 5 bases outside the gene matches. The CDR3 loop spans 14 amino acids. The germline V gene encodes CDR1 MDHEN and CDR2 SYDVKM. The CDR3 DNA is TGTGCCAGCAGCCCTTGGACAGGGGGAGAGACCCAGTACTTC. It translates to CASSPWTGGETQYF.

This clone has just one count. This chain connects TRBV21-1 to TRBJ2-7; no DNA check was done on the table's D call, TRBD1. TRBV21-1 is described as a pseudogene. The CDR3 has 13 residues. The CDR3 DNA is TGTGCCGCTTCCGGGACAGGGGCAATCGAGCAGTACTTC. It codes for CAASGTGAIEQYF.

The V gene is TRBV7-2, the J gene TRBJ2-2; 9 bases agree with TRBD2. Germline values: CDR1 SGHTA, CDR2 FQGNSA. V lost 5 bases, J lost 5 bases, and 6 bases stayed unmatched. The CDR3 is 15 amino acids. CDR3 in amino acids: CASSPPGLATGELFF. The CDR3 coding sequence is TGTGCCAGCAGCCCTCCGGGACTAGCTACCGGGGAGCTGTTTTTT.

The chain joins TRBV5-4 to TRBJ2-2; 9 bases fit TRBD2. CDR1 is SGHNT and CDR2 is YYREEE in the germline V gene (reference sequence). Trimming at V came to 0 bases and at J to 5 bases, leaving 8 bases not matched to a gene. This CDR3 has 17 amino acids. The CDR3 coding sequence is TGTGCCAGCAGCTTGGGAGCGGGGGGACGAACGACCGGGGAGCTGTTTTTT. Its protein is CASSLGAGGRTTGELFF. Looking up the rest from reference TRBV5-4 and TRBJ2-2 gives the full variable domain: ETGVTQSPTHLIKTRGQQVTLRCSSQSGHNTVSWYQQALGQGPQFIFQYYREEENGRGNFPPRFSGLQFPNYSSELNVNALELDDSALYLCASSLGAGGRTTGELFFGEGSRLTVL.

The rearrangement links TRBV28 to TRBJ2-7, with 11 positions matching TRBD2. CDR1 is MDHEN, CDR2 SYDVKM, per germline. Germline trimming cut 5 bases from V and 7 bases from J; bases unmatched to any gene: 7. This CDR3 comprises 14 residues. The CDR3: CASSLSGRAREQYF. The CDR3 DNA reads as TGTGCCAGCAGTCTTAGCGGGAGGGCCCGGGAGCAGTACTTC.

The V and J genes are TRBV6-6 and TRBJ1-6; D may be TRBD1 (5 bases). CDR1 and CDR2 from the germline V gene are MNHNY and SVGAGI (reference sequence). The CDR3 sequence is 15 residues long. V was clipped by 4 bases and J by 4 bases, with 11 bases between them. As DNA, the CDR3 is TGTGCCAGCAGTTCCCCAGGGACTTATAATTCACCCCTCCACTTT. This encodes CASSSPGTYNSPLHF.

The V call is TRBV27, the J call TRBJ2-2; D call uncertain. The ends were cut back, 2 bases at V and 1 base at J, with 14 bases in the middle. Germline V lookup: CDR1 MNHEY, CDR2 SMNVEV (reference sequence). This CDR3 contains 17 residues. The CDR3 nucleotides read TGTGCCAGCAGTTTAAATCCCCCTAGTGGGAACACCGGGGAGCTGTTTTTT. Its protein product is CASSLNPPSGNTGELFF.

The CDR3 sequence is CASSPYSGQGAYEQYF. The CDR3 DNA reads as TGTGCCAGCAGCCCCTACTCGGGACAGGGGGCCTACGAGCAGTACTTC. The rearrangement joins TRBV5-4 to TRBJ2-7; TRBD1 matches at 11 bases. The CDR3 length is 16 residues. Germline V gives CDR1 SGHNT, CDR2 YYREEE (reference sequence). Trimming cost V 4 bases and J 2 bases; bases outside gene matches: 8.

The rearrangement uses TRBV7-9 and TRBJ2-4; D uncertain. CDR1 is SEHNR, CDR2 FQNEAQ, per germline (reference sequence). The V end lost 0 bases, the J end lost 6 bases, and 3 bases lay between the germline ends. The CDR3 loop spans 12 amino acids. The DNA for the CDR3 is TGTGCCAGCAGCTTAGCCGGAAACATTCAGTACTTC. The encoded protein is CASSLAGNIQYF.

The chain employs TRBV11-3 and TRBJ2-5; 8 nucleotides align to TRBD2. The CDR3 runs 15 residues. J gave up 4 bases and V 5 bases, and 9 bases lay outside the gene matches. Germline V gives CDR1 SGHNT, CDR2 YENEEA. CDR3 bases: TGTGCCAGCAGCAAGGGACTAGATAAGACAGAGACCCAGTACTTC. It specifies CASSKGLDKTETQYF.

The chain recombines TRBV13 with TRBJ2-1; 11 nucleotides line up with TRBD2. CDR1 is PRHDT and CDR2 is FYEKMQ in the germline V gene (reference sequence). This CDR3 region has 18 residues. Trimming at V came to 2 bases and at J to 6 bases, leaving 12 bases not matched to a gene. CDR3 residues: CASSLRPQLAGVGNEQFF. The CDR3 nucleotides read TGTGCCAGCAGCTTAAGGCCTCAACTAGCGGGAGTCGGCAATGAGCAGTTCTTC.

The chain recombines TRBV27 with TRBJ2-7; D is unresolved. The germline V and J ends were trimmed by 3 bases and 6 bases, with 15 bases remaining between them. This CDR3 has 14 residues. CDR1 is MNHEY, CDR2 SMNVEV, per germline (reference sequence). As DNA, the CDR3 is TGTGCCAGCAGTTTTTACAGATTATCACCCGAGCAGTACTTC. Amino acids: CASSFYRLSPEQYF.

V is TRBV2 and J is TRBJ2-7, with 14 bases that match TRBD2. CDR1 is SNHLY, CDR2 FYNNEI, per germline. The CDR3 totals 15 residues. The V and J ends lost 6 bases and 7 bases, in that order; junction bases with no gene match: 8. CDR3 region: CASSDGLAGGREQYF. CDR3 DNA: TGTGCCAGCAGCGACGGACTAGCGGGAGGAAGGGAGCAGTACTTC. The variable domain in full, with the rest retrieved from reference TRBV2 and TRBJ2-7, is EPEVTQTPSHQVTQMGQEVILRCVPISNHLYFYWYRQILGQKVEFLVSFYNNEISEKSEIFDDQFSVERPDGSNFTLKIRSTKLEDSAMYFCASSDGLAGGREQYFGPGTRLTVT.